The clone carrying this T cell receptor beta chain appeared a single time. The sample comes from a study of blood T cell repertoires in COVID-19. CDR1 is LNHDA and CDR2 is SQIVND in the germline V gene (reference sequence). The CDR3 is 16 amino acids. The trim removed 5 bases at V and 2 bases at J, leaving 10 bases unmatched. TCRdb's table, derived via immunoSEQ multiplex PCR, lists solely in-frame clones and lacks some. Of around 370,000 clones in the sample, around 90% were seen once. The receptor was isolated from a woman between 18 and 29 years old who had recovered from COVID-19. J is TRBJ2-7 and V is TRBV19; 9 nucleotides match TRBD1. The sample was PBMCs or T cells enriched from blood (not recorded which). The CDR3 is CASSPVGQGFPYEQYF. The CDR3 DNA sequence: TGTGCCAGTAGTCCCGTGGGACAGGGATTCCCCTACGAGCAGTACTTC.